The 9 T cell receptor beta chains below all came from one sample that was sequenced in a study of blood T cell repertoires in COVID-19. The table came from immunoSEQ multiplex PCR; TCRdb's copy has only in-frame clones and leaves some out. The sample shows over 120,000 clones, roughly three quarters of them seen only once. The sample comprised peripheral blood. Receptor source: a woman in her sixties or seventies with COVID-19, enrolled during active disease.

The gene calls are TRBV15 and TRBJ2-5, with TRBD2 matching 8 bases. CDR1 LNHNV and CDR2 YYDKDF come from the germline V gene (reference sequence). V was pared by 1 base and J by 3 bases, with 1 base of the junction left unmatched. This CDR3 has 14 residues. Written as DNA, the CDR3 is TGTGCCACCAGCAGAGGCGGGGGGAAAGAGACCCAGTACTTC. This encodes CATSRGGGKETQYF.

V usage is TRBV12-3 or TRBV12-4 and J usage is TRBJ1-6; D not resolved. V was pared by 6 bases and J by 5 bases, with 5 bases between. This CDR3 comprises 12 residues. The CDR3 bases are TGTGCCAGCAGGCACAATAATTCACCCCTCCACTTT. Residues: CASRHNNSPLHF.

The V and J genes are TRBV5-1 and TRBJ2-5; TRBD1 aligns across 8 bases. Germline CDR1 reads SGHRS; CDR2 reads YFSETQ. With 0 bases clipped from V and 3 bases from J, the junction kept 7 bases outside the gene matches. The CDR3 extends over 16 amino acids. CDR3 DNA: TGCGCCAGCAGCTTGGACGTTGCGACAGGGGAAGAGACCCAGTACTTC. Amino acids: CASSLDVATGEETQYF.

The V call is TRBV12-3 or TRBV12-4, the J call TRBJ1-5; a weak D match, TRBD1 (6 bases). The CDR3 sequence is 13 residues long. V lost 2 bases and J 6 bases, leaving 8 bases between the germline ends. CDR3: CASSLSGVQPQHF. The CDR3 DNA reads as TGTGCCAGCAGTTTATCAGGGGTTCAGCCCCAGCATTTT.

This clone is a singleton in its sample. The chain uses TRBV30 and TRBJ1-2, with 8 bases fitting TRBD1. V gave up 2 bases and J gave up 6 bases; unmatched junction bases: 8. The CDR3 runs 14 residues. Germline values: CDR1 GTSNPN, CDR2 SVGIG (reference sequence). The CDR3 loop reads CAWSWGRGRNGYTF. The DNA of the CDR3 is TGTGCCTGGAGTTGGGGCAGGGGGCGTAATGGCTACACCTTC. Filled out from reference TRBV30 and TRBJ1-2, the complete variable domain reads SQTIHQWPATLVQPVGSPLSLECTVEGTSNPNLYWYRQAAGRGLQLLFYSVGIGQISSEVPQNLSASRPQDRQFILSSKKLLLSDSGFYLCAWSWGRGRNGYTFGSGTRLTVV.

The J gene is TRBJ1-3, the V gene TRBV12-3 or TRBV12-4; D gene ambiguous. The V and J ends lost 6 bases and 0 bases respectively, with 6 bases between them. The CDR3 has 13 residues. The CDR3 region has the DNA TGTGCCAGCAGACCCAGCTCTGGAAACACCATATATTTT. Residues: CASRPSSGNTIYF.

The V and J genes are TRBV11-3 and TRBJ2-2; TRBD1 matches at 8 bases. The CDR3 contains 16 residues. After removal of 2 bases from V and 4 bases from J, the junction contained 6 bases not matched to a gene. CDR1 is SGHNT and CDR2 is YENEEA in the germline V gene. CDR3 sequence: CASSLTGTGVTGELFF. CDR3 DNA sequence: TGTGCCAGCAGCTTAACCGGGACAGGTGTCACCGGGGAGCTGTTTTTT.

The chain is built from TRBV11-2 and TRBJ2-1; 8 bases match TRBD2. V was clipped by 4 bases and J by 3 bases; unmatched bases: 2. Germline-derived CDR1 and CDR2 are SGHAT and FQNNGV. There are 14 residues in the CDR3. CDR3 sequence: CASSSSGGYNEQFF. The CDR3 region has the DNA TGTGCCAGCAGCTCCAGCGGGGGCTACAATGAGCAGTTCTTC. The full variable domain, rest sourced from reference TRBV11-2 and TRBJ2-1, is EAGVAQSPRYKIIEKRQSVAFWCNPISGHATLYWYQQILGQGPKLLIQFQNNGVVDDSQLPKDRFSAERLKGVDSTLKIQPAKLEDSAVYLCASSSSGGYNEQFFGPGTRLTVL.

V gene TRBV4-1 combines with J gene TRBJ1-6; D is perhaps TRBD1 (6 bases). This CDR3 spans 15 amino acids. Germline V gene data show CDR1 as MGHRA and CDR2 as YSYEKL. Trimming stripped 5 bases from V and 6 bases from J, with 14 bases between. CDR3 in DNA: TGCGCCAGCAGCTCCTGGACAGATCCTAATTCACCCCTCCACTTT. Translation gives CASSSWTDPNSPLHF.